One TCR beta chain is described in this entry. Data came from immunoSEQ multiplex PCR; TCRdb stores just in-frame clones and leaves some out. The sample has 80,000 to 100,000 clones; 90% to 95% are singletons. This entry belongs to a study of technical replicates of blood from several donors. The TCR was taken from a human donor in good health. Specimen: T cells isolated from PBMCs.

Here the CDR3 reads CASSPPLVRDEQYF. As DNA, the CDR3 is TGTGCCAGCTCACCACCGTTAGTTCGCGACGAGCAGTACTTC. The V call is TRBV18, the J call TRBJ2-7; D is undetermined. Germline V CDR1 and CDR2: KGHSH, LQKENI. Trimming shortened V by 0 bases and J by 5 bases, and 11 bases separated the two germline ends. The CDR3 sequence is 14 residues long.